A selection of T cell receptor beta chains follows, all from one sample in a study of T cell responses to AZD1222 COVID-19 vaccine. Measured with immunoSEQ multiplex PCR; TCRdb has only the in-frame clones, and not every one. This table has 100,000 to 150,000 clones, roughly 85% appearing once. The material was peripheral blood, obtained on day 0 of AZD1222 vaccination. Receptors were obtained from an adult in good health. Both conserved end residues are part of each CDR3. A D gene is named only where the DNA matches it firmly. Clone size is not always given. Where it is, it says once, few, many or a class for expanded clones.

>TRBV24-1|.|.|TRBJ1-1
CATAGGPNTEAFF
TGTGCCACCGCGGGGGGGCCGAACACTGAAGCTTTCTTT
>TRBV24-1|.|TRBD2|TRBJ2-1
CATNSGTYNEQFF
TGTGCCACGAATAGCGGGACCTACAATGAGCAGTTCTTC
>TRBV7-8|.|.|TRBJ2-7
CASSPGPMSSYEQYF
TGTGCCAGCAGCCCCGGGCCGATGAGCTCCTACGAGCAGTACTTC
>TRBV7-9|.|.|TRBJ1-5
CASSSGRGARQPQHF
TGTGCCAGCAGCTCCGGTCGGGGGGCAAGGCAGCCCCAGCATTTT
>TRBV24-1|.|TRBD1|TRBJ2-1
CATSDEGAYNEQFF
TGTGCCACCAGTGATGAGGGGGCTTACAATGAGCAGTTCTTC
>TRBV11-2|few|.|TRBJ2-3
CASSSGAGGIGTQYF
TGTGCCAGCAGCTCCGGGGCAGGGGGGATCGGTACGCAGTATTTT
>TRBV6-2/TRBV6-3|.|TRBD2|TRBJ2-1
CASRPPAGRANEQFF
TGTGCCAGCAGACCTCCCGCGGGGAGGGCCAATGAGCAGTTCTTC
>TRBV29-1|once|TRBD2|TRBJ2-5
CSVDGAGVGETQYF
TGCAGCGTTGACGGAGCGGGGGTGGGAGAGACCCAGTACTTC
>TRBV6-5|.|TRBD1|TRBJ1-3
CASSFRGQAGNTIYF
TGTGCCAGCAGTTTCAGGGGACAGGCCGGAAACACCATATATTTT
>TRBV7-9|.|.|TRBJ2-3
CASSLFPDASTDTQYF
TGTGCCAGCAGCCTCTTCCCGGACGCTAGCACAGATACGCAGTATTTT
>TRBV27|.|TRBD1|TRBJ1-6
CASSLYTHRGRGSPLHF
TGTGCCAGCAGCCTCTATACCCACAGGGGGCGGGGTTCACCCCTCCACTTT
>TRBV28|once|.|TRBJ1-3
CASTQIGNTIYF
TGTGCCAGCACACAAATAGGGAACACCATATATTTT
>TRBV5-1|.|.|TRBJ2-1
CASSLNGAYNEQFF
TGCGCCAGCAGCCTGAATGGAGCCTACAATGAGCAGTTCTTC
>TRBV6-1|.|.|TRBJ2-5
CASSEALETQYF
TGTGCCAGCAGTGAAGCCCTAGAGACCCAGTACTTC
>TRBV7-2|.|.|TRBJ1-4
CASSLGARAGEKLFF
TGTGCCAGCAGCTTAGGGGCCAGGGCAGGTGAAAAACTGTTTTTT
>TRBV5-1|.|.|TRBJ1-2
CASSLQEGGLDGYTF
TGCGCCAGCAGCTTGCAAGAGGGGGGATTAGATGGCTACACCTTC
>TRBV7-6|.|TRBD1|TRBJ1-1
CASGRQGNTEAFF
TGTGCCAGCGGAAGACAGGGTAACACTGAAGCTTTCTTT
>TRBV6-6|.|TRBD1|TRBJ1-2
CASSRAGATGGFYGYTF
TGTGCCAGCAGCCGAGCCGGAGCGACAGGGGGATTCTATGGCTACACCTTC
>TRBV3-1/TRBV3-2|.|.|TRBJ2-1
CASRPESASPYNEQFF
TGTGCCAGCAGACCCGAATCAGCTTCCCCCTACAATGAGCAGTTCTTC
>TRBV7-2|.|.|TRBJ2-1
CASSFLGVASSYNEQFF
TGTGCCAGCAGCTTCCTTGGAGTAGCGTCCTCCTACAATGAGCAGTTCTTC
>TRBV19|.|.|TRBJ1-5
CASSMQSKGNNQPQHF
TGTGCCAGTAGTATGCAATCTAAAGGAAACAATCAGCCCCAGCATTTT
>TRBV5-4|once|TRBD1|TRBJ2-3
CASSPGQGARFTDTQYF
TGTGCCAGCAGCCCGGGACAGGGGGCAAGGTTCACAGATACGCAGTATTTT
>TRBV28|.|.|TRBJ1-1
CASVGGTRNTEAFF
TGTGCCAGCGTCGGGGGGACAAGGAACACTGAAGCTTTCTTT
>TRBV28|.|.|TRBJ1-3
CASSSQNSGNTIYF
TGTGCCAGCAGTTCACAGAACTCTGGAAACACCATATATTTT
>TRBV11-2|.|.|TRBJ1-2
CASSYGQERSYGYTF
TGTGCCAGCAGTTATGGACAAGAAAGGTCCTATGGCTACACCTTC
>TRBV5-4|.|.|TRBJ2-3
CASYWAGAHTDTQYF
TGTGCCAGCTATTGGGCGGGGGCCCACACAGATACGCAGTATTTT
>TRBV7-8|few|.|TRBJ2-7
CASTLSVGEQYF
TGTGCCAGCACCCTAAGCGTGGGTGAGCAGTACTTC
>TRBV7-2|.|.|TRBJ1-1
CASSLDSSNTEAFF
TGTGCCAGCAGCTTAGACAGCAGCAACACTGAAGCTTTCTTT
>TRBV10-3|.|.|TRBJ2-3
CATSGADTQYF
TGTGCCACCTCTGGCGCAGATACGCAGTATTTT
>TRBV6-6|.|TRBD2|TRBJ2-7
CASGPPGGTYEQYF
TGTGCCAGCGGTCCCCCGGGAGGAACCTACGAGCAGTACTTC
>TRBV5-1|few|.|TRBJ2-7
CASSLGLAIVSYEQYF
TGCGCCAGCAGCTTGGGTCTAGCAATAGTATCCTACGAGCAGTACTTC
>TRBV7-2|.|.|TRBJ2-4
CASSLDEGIQYF
TGTGCCAGCAGCTTAGATGAAGGGATTCAGTACTTC
>TRBV2|.|TRBD1|TRBJ2-2
CASSEPPGTANTGELFF
TGTGCCAGCAGTGAACCACCCGGGACAGCGAACACCGGGGAGCTGTTTTTT
>TRBV19|.|.|TRBJ1-1
CASRKRIEAFF
TGTGCCAGTAGGAAACGGATCGAAGCTTTCTTT
>TRBV6-5|.|.|TRBJ2-7
CAAASGAYEQYF
TGTGCCGCAGCATCAGGGGCCTACGAGCAGTACTTC
>TRBV11-2|.|.|TRBJ1-1
CASSLRHATEAFF
TGTGCCAGCAGCCTCCGACACGCGACGGAAGCTTTCTTT
>TRBV5-4|.|TRBD1|TRBJ1-6
CASSPTQGVDSPLHF
TGTGCCAGCAGCCCCACACAGGGGGTCGATTCACCCCTCCACTTT
>TRBV12-5|once|.|TRBJ1-5
CASGFYRDRINQPQHF
TGTGCTAGTGGTTTCTACCGTGACAGAATCAATCAGCCCCAGCATTTT
>TRBV7-2|.|.|TRBJ2-7
CASSSYRSGTYEQYF
TGTGCCAGCAGCTCTTACCGGTCAGGGACCTACGAGCAGTACTTC
>TRBV19|.|.|TRBJ1-2
CASTPNAGNSYGYTF
TGTGCCAGTACTCCGAACGCCGGCAACTCCTATGGCTACACCTTC